Listed below are T cell receptor beta chains from one sample, sequenced in a study of graft-versus-host responses after intestinal transplantation. These receptors' targets are unknown. Here immunoSEQ multiplex PCR was the method, and the copy in TCRdb shows in-frame clones only, minus some. The data contain 90,000 to 95,000 clones, about 91% of them singletons. This specimen was unstimulated CD8+ T cells sorted from spleen or lymph node cells, taken before intestinal transplant. The receptors were sampled from a human donor who received an intestinal transplant. The CDR3 runs from the conserved cysteine through the conserved F or W. D genes are given only for firm matches. Not all rows give a size; the values are once, few, many and, for expanded clones, a class.

d_call	v_call	clone_size	j_call	cdr3_aa	cdr3_nt
TRBD1	TRBV19	.	TRBJ1-4	CASHRGDEKLFF	TGTGCCAGTCACAGGGGGGACGAAAAACTGTTTTTT
TRBD2	TRBV7-3	.	TRBJ2-1	CASSPSDSGNEQFF	TGTGCCAGCAGCCCCTCGGATAGCGGGAATGAGCAGTTCTTC
TRBD2	TRBV18	.	TRBJ2-1	CASSPPGLGGYEQFF	TGTGCCAGCTCACCCCCGGGACTCGGGGGGTATGAGCAGTTCTTC
TRBD1	TRBV5-6	.	TRBJ2-3	CASSIRQGQVIDTQYF	TGTGCCAGCAGCATCCGACAGGGCCAGGTAATAGATACGCAGTATTTT
TRBD1	TRBV5-5	.	TRBJ2-6	CASSLQGVGSGANVLTF	TGTGCCAGCAGCTTGCAGGGGGTAGGCTCTGGGGCCAACGTCCTGACTTTC
.	TRBV10-1	.	TRBJ2-3	CASSEGGGTDTQYF	TGCGCCAGCAGTGAGGGAGGGGGCACAGATACGCAGTATTTT
.	TRBV5-6	.	TRBJ2-2	CASSFGQNTGELFF	TGTGCCAGCAGCTTTGGACAGAACACCGGGGAGCTGTTTTTT
TRBD2	TRBV9	.	TRBJ2-7	CASSPLGEGSYEQYF	TGTGCCAGCAGCCCCTTGGGGGAGGGCTCCTACGAGCAGTACTTC
TRBD1	TRBV6-5	.	TRBJ2-7	CASNTLRDSSYEQYF	TGTGCCAGCAACACCCTCCGGGACAGTTCCTACGAGCAGTACTTC
TRBD1	TRBV5-4	.	TRBJ2-3	CASSATGTGLTDTQYF	TGTGCCAGCAGTGCAACCGGGACAGGGTTGACAGATACGCAGTATTTT
TRBD1	TRBV5-1	.	TRBJ2-7	CASSLEGTGFDEQYF	TGCGCCAGCAGCTTGGAAGGGACAGGGTTCGACGAGCAGTACTTC
TRBD1	TRBV11-2	.	TRBJ1-5	CASSPGTGHNQPQHF	TGTGCCAGCAGCCCTGGGACAGGACACAATCAGCCCCAGCATTTT
.	TRBV4-3	.	TRBJ2-1	CASSQGLGGSSYNEQFF	TGCGCCAGCAGCCAAGGACTAGGAGGAAGCTCCTACAATGAGCAGTTCTTC
TRBD2	TRBV6-5	.	TRBJ2-1	CASSTLAGGDEQFF	TGTGCCAGCAGTACCTTAGCGGGAGGAGATGAGCAGTTCTTC
TRBD2	TRBV13	.	TRBJ2-7	CASSSILAGPNGYEQYF	TGTGCCAGCAGCTCCATCCTAGCGGGGCCAAACGGGTACGAGCAGTACTTC
.	TRBV6-5	.	TRBJ1-2	CASSYDSYGYTF	TGTGCCAGCAGTTACGACAGCTATGGCTACACCTTC
.	TRBV10-3	.	TRBJ2-5	CAISEFRQEETQYF	TGTGCCATCAGTGAGTTTCGACAGGAAGAGACCCAGTACTTC
.	TRBV4-2	.	TRBJ2-3	CASSPEEGLGTDTQYF	TGTGCCAGCAGCCCTGAGGAAGGTCTTGGGACAGATACGCAGTATTTT
.	TRBV19	.	TRBJ1-2	CASSIKPGAPNYGYTF	TGTGCCAGTAGTATAAAACCAGGGGCGCCTAACTATGGCTACACCTTC
TRBD1	TRBV28	.	TRBJ2-5	CASAMGWTGDQETQYF	TGTGCCAGCGCAATGGGGTGGACAGGGGACCAAGAGACCCAGTACTTC
.	TRBV7-9	.	TRBJ1-1	CASSPDSPEAFF	TGTGCCAGCAGCCCTGACAGTCCTGAAGCTTTCTTT
TRBD1	TRBV19	few	TRBJ2-7	CASSIRGQSGDEQYF	TGTGCCAGTAGTATAAGGGGACAGTCAGGGGACGAGCAGTACTTC
TRBD1	TRBV6-5	.	TRBJ1-1	CASSASGQAKAEAFF	TGTGCCAGCAGTGCTTCGGGACAGGCGAAGGCTGAAGCTTTCTTT
.	TRBV16	.	TRBJ2-1	CASSPLGGEQFF	TGTGCCAGCAGCCCCTTAGGCGGTGAGCAGTTCTTC
TRBD1	TRBV2	.	TRBJ1-6	CASREGTGDNSPLHF	TGTGCCAGCAGAGAAGGGACAGGGGATAATTCACCCCTCCACTTT
TRBD2	TRBV5-1	.	TRBJ2-1	CASSVIAGGDYNEQFF	TGCGCCAGCAGCGTAATAGCGGGAGGGGACTACAATGAGCAGTTCTTC
TRBD2	TRBV6-1	.	TRBJ2-5	CASRRLAGEQETQYF	TGTGCCAGCAGGAGACTAGCGGGGGAACAAGAGACCCAGTACTTC
.	TRBV23-1	once	TRBJ1-2	CASSQSGGAGGYTF	TGCGCCAGCAGTCAATCGGGGGGGGCAGGCGGCTACACCTTC
.	TRBV28	.	TRBJ2-3	CASSLAIGTDTQYF	TGTGCCAGCAGTCTAGCGATCGGCACAGATACGCAGTATTTT
TRBD2	TRBV4-2	.	TRBJ2-7	CASSQDLGGGSSYEQYF	TGTGCCAGCAGCCAAGATCTGGGGGGAGGGAGCTCCTACGAGCAGTACTTC
.	TRBV7-9	.	TRBJ1-1	CASSLGRGAEAFF	TGTGCCAGCAGCTTAGGCAGGGGTGCTGAAGCTTTCTTT
.	TRBV7-3	.	TRBJ2-2	CASSTLGGTGELFF	TGTGCCAGCAGCACGTTAGGGGGCACCGGGGAGCTGTTTTTT
.	TRBV28	once	TRBJ2-7	CASSLHGELYEQYF	TGTGCCAGCAGTTTACACGGGGAACTCTACGAGCAGTACTTC
TRBD1	TRBV19	.	TRBJ2-7	CASSPQPGTGYEQYF	TGTGCCAGTAGTCCCCAACCCGGGACAGGCTACGAGCAGTACTTC
TRBD1	TRBV19	.	TRBJ2-1	CASSIGTGGNNEQFF	TGTGCCAGTAGTATAGGGACAGGGGGAAACAATGAGCAGTTCTTC
.	TRBV6-6	.	TRBJ1-6	CASTTGTMANSPLHF	TGTGCCAGCACCACCGGGACAATGGCTAATTCACCCCTCCACTTT
.	TRBV28	.	TRBJ2-5	CASSLFGTSQETQYF	TGTGCCAGCAGTTTGTTCGGGACAAGCCAAGAGACCCAGTACTTC
TRBD2	TRBV7-8	.	TRBJ2-7	CASSFGTSTYEQYF	TGTGCCAGCAGCTTTGGGACTAGCACCTACGAGCAGTACTTC
TRBD1	TRBV15	.	TRBJ2-7	CATSRSPGQGPPYEQYF	TGTGCCACCAGCAGATCCCCGGGACAGGGCCCACCCTACGAGCAGTACTTC
TRBD1	TRBV6-5	.	TRBJ2-5	CASSPGGFAETQYF	TGTGCCAGCAGTCCAGGGGGCTTTGCGGAGACCCAGTACTTC
TRBD1	TRBV7-9	.	TRBJ2-7	CASRQGANYEQYF	TGTGCCAGCAGACAGGGGGCGAACTACGAGCAGTACTTC
.	TRBV27	.	TRBJ2-2	CASSLLNTGELFF	TGTGCCAGCAGTCTCTTGAACACCGGGGAGCTGTTTTTT
.	TRBV30	.	TRBJ1-3	CAWSVLLSGNTIYF	TGTGCCTGGAGTGTACTTCTCTCTGGAAACACCATATATTTT
TRBD2	TRBV7-7	.	TRBJ2-5	CASSLSSGETQYF	TGTGCCAGCAGCCTATCTAGCGGGGAGACCCAGTACTTC
.	TRBV28	.	TRBJ1-5	CASSFQFEDDQPQHF	TGTGCCAGCAGTTTTCAGTTTGAGGATGACCAGCCCCAGCATTTT
.	TRBV27	.	TRBJ1-1	CATASPGGVRFTEAFF	TGTGCCACCGCTTCCCCTGGGGGGGTCAGGTTCACTGAAGCTTTCTTT
.	TRBV14	.	TRBJ2-1	CASSPVSGWYNEQFF	TGTGCCAGCAGCCCCGTCAGCGGGTGGTACAATGAGCAGTTCTTC
.	TRBV2	.	TRBJ1-4	CASTEDRPLFEKLFF	TGTGCCAGCACTGAAGACAGACCCCTTTTCGAAAAACTGTTTTTT
.	TRBV19	once	TRBJ2-1	CASSMMRDEQFF	TGTGCCAGTAGTATGATGAGGGATGAGCAGTTCTTC
.	TRBV30	once	TRBJ1-1	CAWALPGGTGTEAFF	TGTGCCTGGGCCCTTCCGGGGGGAACAGGTACTGAAGCTTTCTTT
TRBD2	TRBV28	.	TRBJ2-1	CASSLLLAGIRDEQFF	TGTGCCAGCAGTCTCCTACTAGCGGGTATACGGGATGAGCAGTTCTTC
TRBD1	TRBV6-1	.	TRBJ2-7	CASGDRGRDEQYF	TGTGCCAGCGGGGACAGGGGGCGCGACGAGCAGTACTTC
.	TRBV6-5	.	TRBJ1-1	CASSSSGWAFF	TGTGCCAGCAGTTCATCGGGATGGGCTTTCTTT
.	TRBV5-6	few	TRBJ1-2	CASIQTGTGPDYGYTF	TGTGCCAGCATCCAAACAGGCACAGGGCCGGACTATGGCTACACCTTC
.	TRBV13	.	TRBJ1-1	CASSPRVSLELTEAFF	TGTGCCAGCAGCCCGAGGGTATCCCTCGAGTTGACTGAAGCTTTCTTT
TRBD1	TRBV6-5	few	TRBJ2-5	CASSSLGQVEYF	TGTGCCAGCAGCAGCCTTGGACAGGTGGAGTACTTC
.	TRBV28	.	TRBJ1-2	CASSFENSRGYTF	TGTGCCAGCAGTTTTGAGAATTCTCGAGGCTACACCTTC